The subject of this entry is one TCR beta chain. Its antigen target is currently unknown. Base qualities are not provided; no much larger clone lies one nucleotide away. The library was built by means of 5' RACE. The data were produced on an Illumina HiSeq 2500. A second PCR of roughly 7 to 11 cycles was performed with a sample-barcoded 5' primer and a J-beta primer mix. Each TCR beta cDNA molecule received a unique molecular identifier from a template-switch 5' adaptor carrying 12 random nucleotides. Each sample yielded at least 2.5 million CDR3-containing paired-end reads. The Mint cDNA synthesis kit, primed by a TRBC-specific oligonucleotide, was used to synthesize first-strand cDNA from all RNA. Following uracil-DNA glycosylase treatment, a first 18-cycle PCR with universal primers M1SS and BC2_uni_R was performed on all cDNA. The authors' pipeline ran thus. Normalization of each sample was performed by random selection of 1 million high-quality reads, each carrying a distinct molecular identifier. Reads sharing molecular identifiers were discarded rather than binned into consensus sequences. CDR3 identification, clonotype clustering and error correction used MiTCR with a Q25 quality threshold and the strictest error-elimination algorithm. Lower-bound total TCR beta diversity was estimated with a nonparametric unseen species model using Euler transformation. Through fastp at Q25 and MiXCR, TCRdb rebuilt clones from the public reads, retaining in-frame beta chains. All rows with the same CDR3 protein become a single entry with the most common DNA and genes. These V and J calls rely on TCRdb rather than the paper's analysis. A total of 1 million or so distinct CDR3 sequences appear in this sample, under 55% of them only once. 15% to 20% of the sample is taken by the ten largest.

The roughly 37 donors, aged about 6 to 95 years, were systemically healthy Caucasian individuals from Russia. Approximately 9 milliliters of peripheral blood were collected from each donor into EDTA-treated Vacutainer tubes. Ficoll-Paque density-gradient centrifugation was used to isolate PBMCs, with at least 7 million obtained per sample. Total RNA, at least 5 micrograms per sample, was extracted from PBMCs with Trizol reagent. For every donor, flow cytometry on a PBMC aliquot measured the percentage of naive CD45RAhigh/CD27high T cells. The CDR3 runs 16 amino acids, cysteine and phenylalanine included. The read is trimmed to its CDR3 DNA, 48 bases read in frame from base 1. V ends up 0 bases short and J 8 bases short, with an unmatched junction base count of 4. The germline V gene (reference sequence) yields LNHNV for CDR1 and YYDKDF for CDR2. This specimen belongs to a study of blood T cells in healthy people across ages (dated by TCRdb to between 2014 and 2017). Turning to the overall study: In model experiments, roughly one uniquely barcoded TCR beta cDNA molecule per two T cells was captured by template switching. Age-related changes in TCR beta repertoire diversity were measured in the study by deep sequencing normalized with unique cDNA molecular identifiers. Donors were grouped into four age groups: young (average 16 years), middle-aged (39), aged (around 62) and long-lived (approximately 81). To avoid experimental bias, donors of different ages were spread randomly across the sequencing lanes. Using the same blood draw, the study looked at two additional independent replicas of 1 million unique cDNA reads for two donors, one aged 18 to 29 and the other aged 80 or older.

Summary of the overall study and its limitations: Since profiling was done on bulk unsorted PBMCs, naive and antigen-experienced compartments could not be conclusively compared. Observed TCR beta diversity per million T cells fell roughly linearly with age, and a significant reduction was already apparent by age about 38. Estimates of total diversity from one million sequenced T cells were regarded as lower bounds and underestimates. Observed TCR beta diversity correlated strongly with the percentage of naive T cells measured by flow cytometry. Because donor CMV infection status was unknown, age-related changes in expanded clonotypes were potentially confounded. Compared with the aged group, the long-lived group had more naive CD4+ T cells, fewer expanded clones and increased TCR diversity, a pattern suggesting age selection.

The sequence came from a woman between 55 and 75 years old in good health. This chain is built from TRBV15 and TRBJ2-1; 13 middle bases align to TRBD2. Sequencing was performed on blood. CDR3 protein: CATSRDRTSGSDEQFF. The sequenced DNA: TGTGCCACCAGCAGAGATAGGACTAGCGGGAGCGATGAGCAGTTCTTC.